The following is a T cell receptor beta chain sequence with its context. Its antigen is still unknown. Method: immunoSEQ multiplex PCR; TCRdb's copy keeps in-frame clones and lacks some. The sample contains around 6,000 clones, roughly 61% of which appear only once. This sample was included in a study of regulatory dendritic cells for organ transplantation. The germline V gene encodes CDR1 SGDLS and CDR2 YYNGEE. This CDR3 is built from 14 residues. With 4 bases removed from V and 0 bases from J, the gap between germline ends came to 8 bases. Study-wide results and caveats: Mature dendritic cells appeared to drive more memory CD8+ clonal expansion than regulatory ones.

The chain carries TRBV9 and TRBJ2-4, with a possible D match to TRBD1 (5 bases). The sequence was obtained from a human donor in good health. The sequencing input was memory CD8+ T cells from blood. The subset here: CD45RO+ memory T cells. The CDR3 DNA reads as TGTGCCAGCAGCCAGGGTCTAGCCAAAAACATTCAGTACTTC. This gives the protein CASSQGLAKNIQYF.